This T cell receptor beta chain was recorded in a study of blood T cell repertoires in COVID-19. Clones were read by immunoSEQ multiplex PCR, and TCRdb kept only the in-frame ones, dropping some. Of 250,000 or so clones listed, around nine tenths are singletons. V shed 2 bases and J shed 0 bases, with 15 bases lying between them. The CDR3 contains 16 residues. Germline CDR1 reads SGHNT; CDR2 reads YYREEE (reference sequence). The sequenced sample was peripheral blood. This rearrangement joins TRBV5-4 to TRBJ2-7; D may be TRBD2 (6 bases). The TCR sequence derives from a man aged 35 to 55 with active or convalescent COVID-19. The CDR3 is CASSFSSGVSSYEQYF. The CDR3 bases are TGTGCCAGCAGCTTTTCCTCGGGAGTCAGCTCCTACGAGCAGTACTTC. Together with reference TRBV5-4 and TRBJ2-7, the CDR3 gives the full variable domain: ETGVTQSPTHLIKTRGQQVTLRCSSQSGHNTVSWYQQALGQGPQFIFQYYREEENGRGNFPPRFSGLQFPNYSSELNVNALELDDSALYLCASSFSSGVSSYEQYFGPGTRLTVT.